This T cell receptor beta chain is from a study of T cell responses to AZD1222 COVID-19 vaccine. Study observations and caveats: After the peak T cell response, and only then, were repertoires sampled.

The germline CDR1 and CDR2 sequences are MNHEY and SMNVEV (reference sequence). This CDR3 has 16 amino acids. Losses at the gene ends were 4 bases for V and 6 bases for J; bases not matched to a gene: 12. Profiling relied on immunoSEQ multiplex PCR, and the TCRdb table lists in-frame clones only, not all of them. The sample consists of roughly 120,000 clones, 85% to 90% of them appearing once. A note on this clone: Its antigen remains unknown.

The chain joins TRBV27 to TRBJ1-1; 9 bases align to TRBD1. The sequencing here drew on peripheral blood, taken on day 0 of AZD1222 vaccination. This sequence originates from an adult in good health. The DNA for the CDR3 is TGTGCCAGCAGTTGGAATGGCGTGGACAGGGGATCTGAAGCTTTCTTT. Protein: CASSWNGVDRGSEAFF.